A single sample is the source of the 20 T cell receptor beta chains below, sequenced in a study of tumor-infiltrating lymphocytes in primary liver carcinoma. Production of TCR beta cDNA used around 0.45 ug total RNA together with a constant-region primer. Amplification in three nested multiplex PCR rounds with slightly modified ARM-PCR gave rise to TCR beta libraries. The first two PCR rounds, around 11 cycles each, used TRBV1-TRBV30 forward primers and a C-beta reverse primer. MiXCR was run by TCRdb on the multiplex PCR reads, yielding one entry per CDR3 protein. The sample holds hundreds of thousands of distinct CDR3 sequences, about 62% seen once. The blood RNA (from unsorted whole blood) was obtained, and germline DNA was also extracted. The sequencing sample was made of peripheral blood. The receptors were sampled from a man aged 35 to 55 with primary liver carcinoma and hepatitis B virus infection.

This clonotype was observed at least ten times. The chain recombines TRBV5-8 with TRBJ2-3; 7 nucleotides match TRBD1. The CDR3 is made up of 14 amino acids. V shed 0 bases and J 4 bases; nucleotides not matched to a gene: 2. CDR1 SGHTS and CDR2 YDEGEE come from the germline V gene. In DNA form, the CDR3 reads TGTGCCAGCAGCTTGGGACAGGGAGCAGATACGCAGTATTTT. It encodes CASSLGQGADTQYF.

V usage is TRBV29-1 and J usage is TRBJ2-1; D not resolved. Germline CDR1 reads SQVTM; CDR2 reads ANQGSEA. This CDR3 contains 15 residues. V lost 4 bases to trimming and J lost 7 bases, with 20 bases between them. The CDR3 DNA sequence: TGCAGCGTTGTCCCACTTATGGGATTGGGAAATGAGCAGTTCTTC. Translating gives CSVVPLMGLGNEQFF.

With respect to this clonotype: A read error may explain this, as a much larger clone is one base away. The J gene is TRBJ2-1, the V gene TRBV4-3, with D maybe TRBD2 (7 bases). V shed 1 base and J shed 0 bases, with 10 bases lying between them. The CDR3 is 16 residues long. CDR1 is LGHNA, CDR2 YSLEER, per germline. CDR3 DNA sequence: TGCGCCAGCAGCCAAGCGGGGGGCCCCTCCTACAATGAGCAGTTCTTC. Encoded protein: CASSQAGGPSYNEQFF.

For this clonotype: The CDR3 does not end in the conserved phenylalanine or tryptophan, so this is likely a read error. The chain is built from TRBV7-9 and TRBJ1-1; no definite D call. Trimming stripped 4 bases from V and 6 bases from J, with 12 bases between. The germline gives CDR1 SEHNR, CDR2 FQNEAQ (reference sequence). This CDR3 spans 13 amino acids. DNA of the CDR3: TGTGCCAGCAGCTCCAGGCCTGGTTCTGAAGCTTTCTCT. Translation gives CASSSRPGSEAFS.

As concerns this clonotype: A much larger clone lies a single base off, so this may be a read error. The rearrangement uses TRBV6-5 and TRBJ1-6; D remains unclear. The CDR3 length is 12 residues. Germline values: CDR1 MNHEY, CDR2 SVGAGI. As DNA, the CDR3 is TGTGCCAGCAGGGCCCAAGTTTCACTCCTCCACTTT. Encoded protein: CASRAQVSLLHF.

The chain links TRBV28 to TRBJ2-3, with D unclear. The CDR3 is made up of 13 amino acids. The germline V gene encodes CDR1 MDHEN and CDR2 SYDVKM. V lost 7 bases and J 5 bases, leaving 13 bases between the germline ends. The CDR3 is CASTPGMQDTQYF. The DNA for the CDR3 is TGTGCCAGCACCCCCGGTATGCAAGATACGCAGTATTTT.

As for this clonotype: One end of the junction does not line up with germline, which may come from a read error. The rearrangement links TRBV29-1 to TRBJ2-4; TRBD1 matches at 7 bases. The germline V gene has CDR1 SQVTM and CDR2 ANQGSEA. The CDR3 is made up of 14 amino acids. In DNA form, the CDR3 reads TGCAGCGTCGAAGATCAGAGGGGGCTAAACATTCAGTACTTC. It specifies CSVEDQRGLNIQYF.

Only one count was recorded for this clonotype. A junction boundary mismatches the germline segment, possibly from a read error. This rearrangement joins TRBV10-1 to TRBJ2-5; 10 bases line up with TRBD2. This CDR3 comprises 15 residues. Germline V gene lookup returns CDR1 WNHNN and CDR2 SYGVQD (reference sequence). The CDR3 coding sequence is TGCGCCTGCAGTGGGGCTAGCGGGAGTGAGGCGACCCAGTACTTC. Its protein product is CACSGASGSEATQYF.

About this clonotype: A much larger clone is a single base away; this may be a read error. This chain uses TRBV10-3 with TRBJ2-5, with D maybe TRBD1 (5 bases). The CDR3 length is 13 residues. CDR1 ENHRY and CDR2 SYGVKD come from the germline V gene. CDR3 sequence reads: CAIKDSIQEIQYF. The CDR3 nucleotides are TGTGCCATCAAAGACAGTATACAAGAGATCCAGTACTTC.

Regarding this clonotype: Being one base from a much bigger clone, this may be a read error. The V call is TRBV10-2, the J call TRBJ1-2; D is perhaps TRBD1 (6 bases). Trimming removed 4 bases at V and 9 bases at J, with 12 bases between. CDR3 length: 12 amino acids. CDR1 and CDR2 from the germline V gene are WSHSY and SAAADI. The CDR3 region is CASSGQVGCYTF. In nucleotides, the CDR3 is TGCGCCAGCAGTGGACAGGTTGGTTGCTACACCTTC.

On this clonotype itself: A much larger clone sits a single nucleotide away, making a read error possible. The rearrangement uses TRBV12-3 or TRBV12-4 and TRBJ2-7; D uncertain. Trimming stripped 5 bases from V and 6 bases from J, with 14 bases between. The CDR3 totals 13 residues. The CDR3 here is CASSAASTGEQYF. CDR3 coding DNA: TGTGCCAGCAGTGCGGCTTCAACGGGCGAGCAGTACTTC.

Turning to this clonotype: A much larger clone lies one base from this, so it may be a read error. This chain connects TRBV5-6 to TRBJ2-3, with D uncertain. Germline loops: CDR1 SGHDT, CDR2 YYEEEE. This CDR3 has 11 amino acids. The DNA of the CDR3 is TGTGCCGGCAGCTTTATAGATACGCAGTATTTT. Amino acid sequence: CAGSFIDTQYF.

About this clonotype: Being one base from a much bigger clone, this may be a read error. This chain connects TRBV5-6 to TRBJ2-1; D is perhaps TRBD1 (6 bases). Germline values: CDR1 SGHDT, CDR2 YYEEEE. The length of the CDR3 is 15 residues. CDR3 DNA: TGTGCCAGCAGCTCCTCGGGACAAGTCTACAATGAGCAGTCCTTC. This gives the protein CASSSSGQVYNEQSF.

About this clonotype itself: A much larger clone differs from this one at a single base, so this may be a read error. This chain joins TRBV29-1 and TRBJ2-7, with a tentative D call TRBD1 (7 bases). The germline V gene encodes CDR1 SQVTM and CDR2 ANQGSEA. This CDR3 spans 14 amino acids. CDR3 amino acids: CNVERQGGGYEQYF. As DNA, the CDR3 is TGCAACGTTGAGCGGCAGGGGGGTGGTTACGAGCAGTACTTC.

The chain is built from TRBV5-4 and TRBJ2-7; the D gene is possibly TRBD2 (6 bases). In germline, CDR1 is SGHNT, CDR2 YYREEE (reference sequence). Trimming took off 7 bases at V and 3 bases at J, with 14 bases between the two ends. The CDR3 totals 13 residues. The CDR3 coding sequence is TGTGCCAGCGGCTACGGGACTGGCTACGAGCAGTACTTC. Its protein is CASGYGTGYEQYF.

On this clonotype itself: One end of the junction varies from germline; a read error may be responsible. The genes are TRBV5-1 and TRBJ2-1; 8 bases match TRBD2. CDR1 SGHRS and CDR2 YFSETQ come from the germline V gene. The CDR3 contains 18 residues. The CDR3 spells CASSSRTVGLASSNELFF. The CDR3 nucleotides read TGCGCCAGCAGCTCCCGGACAGTCGGACTAGCCTCCTCCAATGAGCTGTTCTTC.

In its sample, this clonotype was seen many times. The chain employs TRBV14 and TRBJ1-1; D is unresolved. Germline loops: CDR1 SGHDN, CDR2 FVKESK. The CDR3 spans 14 residues. Trimming stripped 4 bases from V and 1 base from J, with 10 bases between. The DNA of the CDR3 is TGTGCCAGCAGCCTGGGGAGGGCGAACACTGAAGCTTTCTTT. Translating gives CASSLGRANTEAFF.

Details on this clonotype: A junction end diverges from the germline sequence, so it may reflect a read error. The chain uses TRBV20-1 and TRBJ2-4; a weak D match, TRBD2 (7 bases). Looked up from germline, CDR1 is DFQATT and CDR2 is SNEGSKA (reference sequence). The CDR3 sequence is 15 residues long. CDR3 region: CSAPKGGGGENIQYF. Here the CDR3 DNA reads TGTAGTGCTCCGAAGGGGGGGGGAGGAGAAAACATTCAATACTTC.

V is TRBV5-1 and J is TRBJ2-3; 9 bases are a match to TRBD1. Looked up from germline, CDR1 is SGHRS and CDR2 is YFSETQ. V trimming: 3 bases; J trimming: 6 bases; junction bases outside the gene matches: 17. This CDR3 has 18 residues. The chain's CDR3 is CASSSAPPGQGPADTQYF. In DNA, the CDR3 is TGCGCCAGCAGCTCGGCCCCGCCGGGACAGGGCCCTGCGGATACGCAGTATTTT.

As for this clonotype: It may be a read error: a sequence one base away is much more abundant. The V gene is TRBV6-2 or TRBV6-3, the J gene TRBJ1-2; D call uncertain. The CDR3 extends over 12 amino acids. Germline V gives CDR1 MNHEY, CDR2 SVGEGT. With 5 bases removed from V and 9 bases from J, the gap between germline ends came to 13 bases. The CDR3, as DNA: TGTGCCAGCAGTAGGATCGCAGCCCGCTACACCTTC. It yields the protein CASSRIAARYTF.